This T cell receptor (beta chain) was captured in a study of cytomegalovirus exposure and HLA in healthy donors. Study as a whole: The approximately 110 validation repertoires used a platform that matched the one used for the 550 to 800 first-cohort repertoires, as a later analysis reported.

V dropped 7 bases and J dropped 6 bases, with 18 bases sitting between them. Looked up from germline, CDR1 is SQVTM and CDR2 is ANQGSEA. The CDR3 has 13 amino acids. Comment on this clone: Its cognate antigen is unknown.

TCRdb's table, derived via immunoSEQ multiplex PCR, lists solely in-frame clones and lacks some. The sample includes more than 200,000 clones, roughly 87% of them seen just once. Study outcomes and limitations: Reports showed the classifier diagnosing cytomegalovirus status with high specificity and sensitivity. A list of 150 to 200 TCR beta chains associated with cytomegalovirus was given. In vitro confirmation showed a few CMV-associated chains to be CMV antigen specific.

This chain links TRBV29-1 with TRBJ1-2; no clear D gene. The clonotype comes from a young woman in good health and CMV-seronegative. Material for sequencing was PBMCs. CDR3 sequence: CSALPTLGNGYTF. CDR3 coding DNA: TGCAGCGCACTTCCGACGCTGGGGAATGGCTACACCTTC.